The rows below give T cell receptor beta chains drawn from one sample of a study of control samples from healthy donors and cancer patients. Sequenced by immunoSEQ multiplex PCR; TCRdb stores in-frame clones only, minus some. There are tens of thousands of clones in the sample; around 95% occur only once, and 3.5% to 4.5% lies in the top ten. The specimen sequenced was blood. These receptors all come from a young man in good health. CDR3s include the opening cysteine and the closing phenylalanine or tryptophan. Fields, in order: V gene, D gene, J gene, clone size, CDR3 DNA, CDR3 protein. A D gene is named only where the DNA matches it firmly. The listing skips clone size in some rows; elsewhere it reads once, few, many or a size class.

TRBV19	-	TRBJ1-5	-	TGTGCCAGTAGTATTTTTGGCGGCAGGGAGAGCAATCAGCCCCAGCATTTT	CASSIFGGRESNQPQHF
TRBV24-1	TRBD1	TRBJ1-2	-	TGTGCCACCTCCAAGGCAGGGGGCTTCTATGGCTACACCTTC	CATSKAGGFYGYTF
TRBV12-3/TRBV12-4	-	TRBJ1-5	-	TGTGCCAGCAGTTTACAACGCTATCAGCCCCAGCATTTT	CASSLQRYQPQHF
TRBV30	TRBD1	TRBJ1-2	once	TGTGCCTGGAGTGTACAGGGGCCCGCTGGCTATGGCTACACCTTC	CAWSVQGPAGYGYTF
TRBV10-1	-	TRBJ2-7	-	TGCGCCAGCAGTGATCGTGGCGGGATTGGGTACGAGCAGTACTTC	CASSDRGGIGYEQYF
TRBV28	TRBD2	TRBJ2-3	-	TGTGCCAGCAGTTTTGGGGGACTAGCGGGAGGGGGCACAGATACGCAGTATTTT	CASSFGGLAGGGTDTQYF
TRBV18	TRBD1	TRBJ1-5	-	TGTGCCAGCTCGCTCGACAGGGCGAGCAATCAGCCCCAGCATTTT	CASSLDRASNQPQHF
TRBV19	TRBD1	TRBJ1-4	-	TGTGCCAGTCAGACAGGGGGCTTTGAAAAACTGTTTTTT	CASQTGGFEKLFF
TRBV4-1	-	TRBJ1-3	-	TGCGCCAGCAGCCAAGTTTACAGCTCTGGAAACACCATATATTTT	CASSQVYSSGNTIYF
TRBV6-5	-	TRBJ2-7	once	TGTGCCAGCAGTTATATTCCGGAGACCTACGAGCAGTACTTC	CASSYIPETYEQYF
TRBV28	TRBD1	TRBJ1-5	-	TGTGCCAGCAGTTTAACGGGACAGGGAAGCAATCAGCCCCAGCATTTT	CASSLTGQGSNQPQHF
TRBV2	-	TRBJ1-4	-	TGTGCCAGCAGTGCAACAGTCCCTAATGAAAAACTGTTTTTT	CASSATVPNEKLFF
TRBV2	-	TRBJ2-5	few	TGTGCCAGCAAAGTTGGAGAGACCCAGTACTTC	CASKVGETQYF
TRBV27	-	TRBJ1-5	-	TGTGCCAGCAGTTCCTTGATAAGCAATCAGCCCCAGCATTTT	CASSSLISNQPQHF
TRBV5-6	-	TRBJ1-1	-	TGTGCCAGCAGCTTCGAATCGGCAGACACTGAAGCTTTCTTT	CASSFESADTEAFF
TRBV11-2	TRBD2	TRBJ2-1	-	TGTGCCAGCAGCTTAGGAGCGGGGGGTCTAAATGAGCAGTTCTTC	CASSLGAGGLNEQFF
TRBV7-9	-	TRBJ1-2	once	TGTGCCAGCAGCTTAGACAGATATGGCTACACCTTC	CASSLDRYGYTF
TRBV7-2	TRBD1	TRBJ1-2	-	TGTGCCAGCAGCTCCTTGTTTGGACAGGCTGACTTCTATGGCTACACCTTC	CASSSLFGQADFYGYTF
TRBV18	-	TRBJ1-3	-	TGTGCCAGCTCACCACCTAACAGTCTTCATACTGGAAACACCATATATTTT	CASSPPNSLHTGNTIYF
TRBV10-1	-	TRBJ1-1	-	TGCGCCAGCAGTGAAGGAGGGAGTGTGACTGAAGCTTTCTTT	CASSEGGSVTEAFF
TRBV4-2	-	TRBJ1-3	-	TGTGCCAGCAGCCAAGTGCGGGAAAGGGGAAACACCATATATTTT	CASSQVRERGNTIYF
TRBV19	TRBD2	TRBJ2-1	once	TGTGCCAGTAGCCCGTATATAGCGGGGGGGGAGCAGTTCTTC	CASSPYIAGGEQFF
TRBV14	-	TRBJ1-4	-	TGTGCCAGCAGCCGCCCACCCCCTGATGAAAAACTGTTTTTT	CASSRPPPDEKLFF
TRBV4-2	-	TRBJ1-5	-	TGTGCCAGCAGCCAAGTTAGGCCAGGGACGAATCAGCCCCAGCATTTT	CASSQVRPGTNQPQHF
TRBV27	TRBD1	TRBJ1-1	-	TGTGCCAGCAGTCCACGGGACAGGGGATTCGTAATCGGGCTGGGGAACACTGAAGCTTTCTTT	CASSPRDRGFVIGLGNTEAFF